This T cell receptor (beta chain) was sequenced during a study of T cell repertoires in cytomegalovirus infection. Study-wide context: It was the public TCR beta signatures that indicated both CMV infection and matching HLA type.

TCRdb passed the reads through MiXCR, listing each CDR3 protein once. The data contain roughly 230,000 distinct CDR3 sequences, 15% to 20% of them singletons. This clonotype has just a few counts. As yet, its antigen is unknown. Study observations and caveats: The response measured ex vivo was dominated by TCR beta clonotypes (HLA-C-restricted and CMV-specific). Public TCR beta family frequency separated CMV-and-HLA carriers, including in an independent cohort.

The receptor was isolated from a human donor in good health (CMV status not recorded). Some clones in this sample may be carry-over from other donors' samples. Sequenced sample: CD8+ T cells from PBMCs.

CDR3 DNA sequence: TGTGCCAGTAGTAGCAGGACGGGGGGCACTGAAGCTTTCTTT. Its translation is CASSSRTGGTEAFF. This rearrangement joins TRBV19 to TRBJ1-1; possible D gene TRBD1, 5 bases. V lost 4 bases and J lost 4, with 13 bases in between. Germline V gene sequence: CDR1 LNHDA, CDR2 SQIVND (reference sequence). This CDR3 has 14 residues.